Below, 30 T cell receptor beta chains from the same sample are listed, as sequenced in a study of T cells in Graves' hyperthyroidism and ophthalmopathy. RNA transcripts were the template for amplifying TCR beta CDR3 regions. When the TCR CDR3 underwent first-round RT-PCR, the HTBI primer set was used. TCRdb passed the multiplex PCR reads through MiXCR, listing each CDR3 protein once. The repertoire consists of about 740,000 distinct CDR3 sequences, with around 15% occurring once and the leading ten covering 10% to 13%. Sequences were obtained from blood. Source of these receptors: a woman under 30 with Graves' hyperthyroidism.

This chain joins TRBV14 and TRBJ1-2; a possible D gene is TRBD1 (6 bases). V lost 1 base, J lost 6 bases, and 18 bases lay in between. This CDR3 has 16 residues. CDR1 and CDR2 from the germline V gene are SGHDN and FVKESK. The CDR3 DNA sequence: TGTGCCAGCAGCCAAGCCCCGCGGACAGTATTCGATGGCTACACCTTC. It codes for CASSQAPRTVFDGYTF.

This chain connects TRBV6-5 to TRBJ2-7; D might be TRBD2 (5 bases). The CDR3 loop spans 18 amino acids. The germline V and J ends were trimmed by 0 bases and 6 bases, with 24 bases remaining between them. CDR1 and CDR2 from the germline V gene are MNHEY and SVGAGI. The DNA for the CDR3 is TGTGCCAGCAGTTACTCGGTTGTCGTCGGGGTAACTGGTGGCGAGCAGTACTTC. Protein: CASSYSVVVGVTGGEQYF.

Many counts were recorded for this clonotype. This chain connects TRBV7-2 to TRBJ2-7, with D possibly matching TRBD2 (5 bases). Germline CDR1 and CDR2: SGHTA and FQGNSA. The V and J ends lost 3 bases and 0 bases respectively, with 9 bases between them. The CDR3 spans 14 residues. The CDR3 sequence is CASSFGIISYEQYF. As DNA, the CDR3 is TGTGCCAGCAGCTTCGGGATTATCTCCTACGAGCAGTACTTC.

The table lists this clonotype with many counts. The DNA for the CDR3 is TGTGCCTGGACCACCGGGACTAGCGTCGGCAATGAGCAGTTCTTC. Residues: CAWTTGTSVGNEQFF. The gene calls are TRBV30 and TRBJ2-1; 10 positions agree with TRBD2. The CDR3 contains 15 residues. The germline gives CDR1 GTSNPN, CDR2 SVGIG (reference sequence). The J segment lost 6 bases and the V segment lost 4 bases, leaving 9 bases of the junction unmatched.

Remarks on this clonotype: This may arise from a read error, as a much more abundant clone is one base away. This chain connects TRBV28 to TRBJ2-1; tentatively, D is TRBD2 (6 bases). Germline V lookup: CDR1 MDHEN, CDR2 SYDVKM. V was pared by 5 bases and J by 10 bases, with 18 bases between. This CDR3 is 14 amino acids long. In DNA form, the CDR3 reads TGTGCCAGCAGTCCTCCGACTAGTACTGGCGAGCAGTTCTTC. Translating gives CASSPPTSTGEQFF.

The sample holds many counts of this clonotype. CDR3 nucleotide sequence: TGTGCCAGCAGGTTTAACCCAAACAATGAGCAGTTCTTC. Encoded protein: CASRFNPNNEQFF. The chain couples TRBV28 to TRBJ2-1, with unresolved D. The CDR3 totals 13 residues. V lost 6 bases to trimming and J lost 5 bases, with 11 bases between them. CDR1 is MDHEN and CDR2 is SYDVKM in the germline V gene.

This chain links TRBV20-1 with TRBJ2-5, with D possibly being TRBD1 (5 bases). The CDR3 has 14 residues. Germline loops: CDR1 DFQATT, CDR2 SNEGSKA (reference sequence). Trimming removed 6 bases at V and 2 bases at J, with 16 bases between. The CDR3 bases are TGCAGTGCCTTAGTGGGGCGTAGACAAGAGACCCAGTACTTC. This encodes CSALVGRRQETQYF.

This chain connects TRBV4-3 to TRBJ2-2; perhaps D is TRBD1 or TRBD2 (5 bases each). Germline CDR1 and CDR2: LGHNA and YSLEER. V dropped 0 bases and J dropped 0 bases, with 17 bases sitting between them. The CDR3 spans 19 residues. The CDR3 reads CASSQEGVWQGTNTGELFF. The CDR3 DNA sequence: TGCGCCAGCAGCCAAGAGGGGGTTTGGCAGGGAACGAACACCGGGGAGCTGTTTTTT.

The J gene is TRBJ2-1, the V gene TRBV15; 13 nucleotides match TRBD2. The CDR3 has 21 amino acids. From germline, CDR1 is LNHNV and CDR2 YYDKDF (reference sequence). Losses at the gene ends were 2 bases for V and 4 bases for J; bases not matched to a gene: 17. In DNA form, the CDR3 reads TGTGCCACCAGCAGAAAACGCAAGGGACTAGCGGGACTCTCCGGGTACAATGAGCAGTTCTTC. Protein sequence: CATSRKRKGLAGLSGYNEQFF.

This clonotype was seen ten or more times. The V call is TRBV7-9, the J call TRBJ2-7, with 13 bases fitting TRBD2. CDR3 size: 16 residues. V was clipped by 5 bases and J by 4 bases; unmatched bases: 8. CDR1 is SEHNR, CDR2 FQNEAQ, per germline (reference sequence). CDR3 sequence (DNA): TGTGCCAGCAGCGGACGAGGGACTAGCGGGAAATACGAGCAGTACTTC. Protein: CASSGRGTSGKYEQYF.

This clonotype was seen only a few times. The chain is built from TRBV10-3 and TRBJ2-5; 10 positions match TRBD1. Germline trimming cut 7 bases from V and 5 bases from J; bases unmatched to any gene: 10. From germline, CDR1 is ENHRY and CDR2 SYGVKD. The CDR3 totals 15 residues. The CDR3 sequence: CAINARDRGVETQYF. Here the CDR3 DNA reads TGTGCCATCAACGCCCGGGACAGGGGAGTCGAGACCCAGTACTTC.

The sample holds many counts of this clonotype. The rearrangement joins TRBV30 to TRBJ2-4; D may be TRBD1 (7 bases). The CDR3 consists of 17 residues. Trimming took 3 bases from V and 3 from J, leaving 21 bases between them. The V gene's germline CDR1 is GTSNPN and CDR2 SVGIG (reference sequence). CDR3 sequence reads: CAWRIPGLRGDKNIQYF. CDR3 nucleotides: TGTGCCTGGAGAATACCGGGACTCAGGGGGGACAAAAACATTCAGTACTTC.

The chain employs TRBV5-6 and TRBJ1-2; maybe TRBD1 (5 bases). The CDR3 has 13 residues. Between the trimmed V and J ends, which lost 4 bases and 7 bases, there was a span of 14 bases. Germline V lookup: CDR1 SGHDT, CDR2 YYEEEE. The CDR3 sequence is CASSVTDLFGYTF. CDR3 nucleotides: TGTGCCAGCAGCGTGACAGACCTCTTTGGCTACACCTTC.

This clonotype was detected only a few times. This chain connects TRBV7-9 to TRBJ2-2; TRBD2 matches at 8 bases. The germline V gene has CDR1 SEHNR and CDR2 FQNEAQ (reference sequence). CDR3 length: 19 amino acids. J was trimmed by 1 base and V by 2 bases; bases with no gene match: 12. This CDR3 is CASSLFRAGDSWNTGELFF. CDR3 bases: TGTGCCAGCAGCTTATTTCGAGCGGGAGATTCCTGGAACACCGGGGAGCTGTTTTTT.

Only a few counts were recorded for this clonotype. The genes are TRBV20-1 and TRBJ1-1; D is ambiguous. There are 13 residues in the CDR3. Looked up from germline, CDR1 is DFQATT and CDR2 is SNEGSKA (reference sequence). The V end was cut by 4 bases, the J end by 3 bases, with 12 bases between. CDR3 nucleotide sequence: TGCAGTGCTAACCCGACACCATACACTGAAGCTTTCTTT. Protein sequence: CSANPTPYTEAFF.

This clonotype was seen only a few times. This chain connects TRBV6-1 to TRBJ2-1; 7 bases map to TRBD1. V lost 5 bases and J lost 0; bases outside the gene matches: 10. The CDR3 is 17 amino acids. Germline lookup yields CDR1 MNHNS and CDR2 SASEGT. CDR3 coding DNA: TGTGCCAGCAGTTTCACCGGACAGGTTAGCTCCTACAATGAGCAGTTCTTC. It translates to CASSFTGQVSSYNEQFF.

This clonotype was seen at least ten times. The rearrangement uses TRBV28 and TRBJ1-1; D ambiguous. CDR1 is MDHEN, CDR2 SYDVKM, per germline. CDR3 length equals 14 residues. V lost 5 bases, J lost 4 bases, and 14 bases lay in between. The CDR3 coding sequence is TGTGCCAGCAGTACGATTGGCCTAAGCACTGAAGCTTTCTTT. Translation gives CASSTIGLSTEAFF. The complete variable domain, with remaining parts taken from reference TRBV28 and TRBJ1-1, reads DVKVTQSSRYLVKRTGEKVFLECVQDMDHENMFWYRQDPGLGLRLIYFSYDVKMKEKGDIPEGYSVSREKKERFSLILESASTNQTSMYLCASSTIGLSTEAFFGQGTRLTVV.

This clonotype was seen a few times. CDR3 sequence reads: CASSQGFSGPKDEQYF. CDR3 DNA sequence: TGCGCCAGCAGCCAGGGATTTAGCGGGCCCAAGGACGAGCAGTACTTC. This chain uses TRBV5-1 with TRBJ2-7, with 7 nucleotides matching TRBD2. The CDR3 has 16 amino acids. J gave up 5 bases and V 4 bases, and 15 bases lay outside the gene matches. The V gene's germline CDR1 is SGHRS and CDR2 YFSETQ.

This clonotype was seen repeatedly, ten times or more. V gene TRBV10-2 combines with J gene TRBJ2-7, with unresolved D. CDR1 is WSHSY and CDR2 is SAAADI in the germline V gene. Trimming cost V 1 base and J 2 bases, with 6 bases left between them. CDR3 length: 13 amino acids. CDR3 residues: CASSEYKTYEQYF. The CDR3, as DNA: TGCGCCAGCAGTGAGTACAAGACCTACGAGCAGTACTTC.

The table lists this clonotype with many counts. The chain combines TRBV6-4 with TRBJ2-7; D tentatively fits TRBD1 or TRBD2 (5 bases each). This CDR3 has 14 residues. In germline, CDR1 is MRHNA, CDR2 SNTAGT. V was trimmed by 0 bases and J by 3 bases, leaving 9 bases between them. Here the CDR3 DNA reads TGTGCCAGCAGTGACTCGAGGGGCGACTACGAGCAGTACTTC. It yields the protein CASSDSRGDYEQYF.

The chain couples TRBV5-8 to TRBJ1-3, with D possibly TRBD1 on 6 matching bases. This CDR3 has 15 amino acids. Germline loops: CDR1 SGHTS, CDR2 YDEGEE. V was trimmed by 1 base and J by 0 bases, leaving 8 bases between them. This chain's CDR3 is CASSLRGRSGNTIYF. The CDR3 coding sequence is TGTGCCAGCAGCTTGCGGGGGCGCTCTGGAAACACCATATATTTT.

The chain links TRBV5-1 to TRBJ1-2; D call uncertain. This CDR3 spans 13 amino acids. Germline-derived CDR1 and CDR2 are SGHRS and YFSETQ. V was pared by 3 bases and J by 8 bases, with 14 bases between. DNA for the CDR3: TGCGCCAGCAGCTCAACACGGCGGAGCGGCTACACCTTC. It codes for CASSSTRRSGYTF.

The CDR3 spells CSVEAPRPGRGGGTEAFF. The CDR3 coding sequence is TGCAGCGTTGAAGCCCCTCGGCCAGGGAGGGGGGGCGGCACTGAAGCTTTCTTT. The genes are TRBV29-1 and TRBJ1-1, with a possible D match to TRBD1 (6 bases). The V gene lost 1 base and the J gene lost 4 bases, with 25 bases spanning the gap. Germline CDR1 is SQVTM and CDR2 is ANQGSEA. This CDR3 spans 18 amino acids.

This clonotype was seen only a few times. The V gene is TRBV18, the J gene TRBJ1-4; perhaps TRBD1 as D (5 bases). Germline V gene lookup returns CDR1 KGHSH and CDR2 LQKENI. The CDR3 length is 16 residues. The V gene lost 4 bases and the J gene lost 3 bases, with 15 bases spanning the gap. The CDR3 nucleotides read TGTGCCAGCTCACTATACTTCGGGGACTCTAATGAAAAACTGTTTTTT. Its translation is CASSLYFGDSNEKLFF.

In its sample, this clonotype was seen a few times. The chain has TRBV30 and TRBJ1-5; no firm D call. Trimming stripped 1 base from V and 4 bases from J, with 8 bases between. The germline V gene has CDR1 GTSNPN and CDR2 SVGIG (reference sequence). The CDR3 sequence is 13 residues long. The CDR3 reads CAWSDGMNQPQHF. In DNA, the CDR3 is TGTGCCTGGAGTGACGGAATGAATCAGCCCCAGCATTTT.

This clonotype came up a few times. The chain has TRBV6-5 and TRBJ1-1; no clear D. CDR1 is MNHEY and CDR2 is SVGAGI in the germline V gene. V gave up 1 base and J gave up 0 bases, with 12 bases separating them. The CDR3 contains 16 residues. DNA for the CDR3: TGTGCCAGCAGTTACTGGCCGGAGACTATGAACACTGAAGCTTTCTTT. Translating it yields CASSYWPETMNTEAFF.

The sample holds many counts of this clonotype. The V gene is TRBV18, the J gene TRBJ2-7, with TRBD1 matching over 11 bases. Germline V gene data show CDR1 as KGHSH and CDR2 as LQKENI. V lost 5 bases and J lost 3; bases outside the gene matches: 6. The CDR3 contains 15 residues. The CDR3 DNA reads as TGTGCCAGCTCAACCGGGACAGGGGGTTTCTACGAGCAGTACTTC. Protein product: CASSTGTGGFYEQYF.

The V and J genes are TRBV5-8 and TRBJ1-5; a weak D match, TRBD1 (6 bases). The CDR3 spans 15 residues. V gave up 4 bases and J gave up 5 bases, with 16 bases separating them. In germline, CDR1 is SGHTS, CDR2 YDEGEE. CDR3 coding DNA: TGTGCCAGCAGCGCCATTACAGGGACGCATCAGCCCCAGCATTTT. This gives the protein CASSAITGTHQPQHF.

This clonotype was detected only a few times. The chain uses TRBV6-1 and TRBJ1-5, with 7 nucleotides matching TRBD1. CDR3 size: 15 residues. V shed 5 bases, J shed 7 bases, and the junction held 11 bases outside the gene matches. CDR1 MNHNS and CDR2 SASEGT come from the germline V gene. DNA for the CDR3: TGTGCCAGCAGTCCTCCGGGACAGTCGAGCCAGCCCCAGCATTTT. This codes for CASSPPGQSSQPQHF.

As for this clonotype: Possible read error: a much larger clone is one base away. CDR3 sequence: CASGLGRDRPNTGAFF. CDR3 DNA: TGTGCTAGTGGTTTGGGCCGGGACAGACCGAACACTGGAGCTTTCTTT. The chain uses TRBV12-5 and TRBJ1-1, with 7 bases that match TRBD1. The CDR3 spans 16 residues. Germline V gene lookup returns CDR1 LGHNT and CDR2 FRNRAP.